This entry lists 32 T cell receptor beta chains sequenced from one sample in a study of T cell repertoires in cytomegalovirus infection. These receptors have no identified antigens. One entry per CDR3 protein, called by TCRdb with MiXCR from the reads. The table has 380,000 or so distinct CDR3 sequences, approximately 30% seen once; the top ten hold roughly 14%. The sequencing used cultured PBMCs, collected from culture after CMV antigen stimulation. The receptors shown here come from a human donor in good health (CMV status not recorded). Some clones in this sample may be carry-over from other donors' samples.

This clonotype was recorded at least ten times. This chain joins TRBV7-2 and TRBJ1-1; D not resolved. The length of the CDR3 is 14 residues. Germline lookup yields CDR1 SGHTA and CDR2 FQGNSA. With 2 bases removed from V and 6 bases from J, the gap between germline ends came to 13 bases. The CDR3 nucleotides are TGTGCCAGCAGCTTAACTAGAACCGGGGCTGAAGCTTTCTTT. Protein: CASSLTRTGAEAFF.

The genes are TRBV18 and TRBJ2-1; 8 bases agree with TRBD2. The CDR3 is made up of 15 amino acids. After removal of 8 bases from V and 0 bases from J, the junction contained 6 bases not matched to a gene. The germline CDR1 and CDR2 sequences are KGHSH and LQKENI. In DNA, the CDR3 is TGTGCCAGCCAACGAAGCGGGAGCTCCTACAATGAGCAGTTCTTC. Amino acid sequence: CASQRSGSSYNEQFF.

CDR3 loop: CSASGQYQTQYF. For the CDR3, the DNA is TGCAGTGCTTCGGGACAGTATCAGACCCAGTACTTC. The chain carries TRBV20-1 and TRBJ2-5, with 7 nucleotides matching TRBD1. After removal of 5 bases from V and 6 bases from J, the junction contained 6 bases not matched to a gene. This CDR3 comprises 12 residues. Germline CDR1 and CDR2: DFQATT and SNEGSKA (reference sequence).

The chain joins TRBV20-1 to TRBJ2-7, with TRBD2 identical over 11 bases. The germline CDR1 and CDR2 sequences are DFQATT and SNEGSKA (reference sequence). The trim removed 5 bases at V and 1 base at J, leaving 4 bases unmatched. This CDR3 comprises 14 residues. For the CDR3, the DNA is TGCAGTGCTGAGGGACTAGCGGATTCCTACGAGCAGTACTTC. Amino acid sequence: CSAEGLADSYEQYF.

The rearrangement links TRBV5-6 to TRBJ1-1; TRBD1 might be the D (6 bases). Germline V CDR1 and CDR2: SGHDT, YYEEEE. Deletions cut 3 bases from V and 5 bases from J, with 20 bases between. The CDR3 is 16 residues long. This CDR3 reads CASSSWDQGWRTEAFF. CDR3 coding DNA: TGTGCCAGCAGCTCGTGGGACCAGGGGTGGCGAACTGAAGCTTTCTTT.

This clonotype was observed a handful of times. The chain recombines TRBV6-5 with TRBJ1-2; D call uncertain. This CDR3 region has 14 residues. Germline lookup yields CDR1 MNHEY and CDR2 SVGAGI. V was clipped by 0 bases and J by 1 base, with 6 bases between them. Written as DNA, the CDR3 is TGTGCCAGCAGTTACTCGCACGGTAACTATGGCTACACCTTC. This codes for CASSYSHGNYGYTF.

This clonotype occurred a few times. The chain employs TRBV20-1 and TRBJ2-1; no clear D. The CDR3 length is 14 residues. V was cut by 0 bases and J by 8 bases, with 14 bases left in between. Germline V lookup: CDR1 DFQATT, CDR2 SNEGSKA (reference sequence). The CDR3 spells CSARDLSQFDEQFF. The CDR3 DNA reads TGCAGTGCTAGAGATCTGTCGCAGTTCGATGAGCAGTTCTTC.

Many counts were recorded for this clonotype. The chain uses TRBV12-3 or TRBV12-4 and TRBJ2-1; 14 bases are a match to TRBD2. The CDR3 has 15 residues. J lost 8 bases, V lost 6 bases, and 6 bases had no gene match. The CDR3 here is CASRVGTSGSHEQFF. DNA of the CDR3: TGTGCCAGCAGGGTAGGGACTAGCGGGAGTCATGAGCAGTTCTTC.

The chain carries TRBV19 and TRBJ1-5; weak D call: TRBD1 (5 bases). The CDR3 sequence is 15 residues long. From germline, CDR1 is LNHDA and CDR2 SQIVND (reference sequence). Trimming pared 1 base from V and 5 bases from J, leaving 12 bases between. The CDR3 loop reads CASSIVQGRDQPQHF. The CDR3, as DNA: TGTGCCAGTAGTATAGTCCAGGGTAGGGATCAGCCCCAGCATTTT.

The chain uses TRBV7-9 and TRBJ2-1, with D tentatively TRBD1 or TRBD2 (5 bases each). The V gene's germline CDR1 is SEHNR and CDR2 FQNEAQ (reference sequence). The CDR3 sequence is 14 residues long. V shed 5 bases and J shed 6 bases, with 14 bases lying between them. In DNA form, the CDR3 reads TGTGCCAGCAGCCACCGGGACCCCTCCAATGAGCAGTTCTTC. Encoded protein: CASSHRDPSNEQFF.

The chain uses TRBV12-3 or TRBV12-4 and TRBJ1-5; 10 bases fit TRBD1. The CDR3 covers 17 residues. Germline trimming cut 6 bases from V and 0 bases from J; bases unmatched to any gene: 8. The CDR3 loop is CASSPGGTGASNQPQHF. The CDR3 region has the DNA TGTGCCAGCAGCCCGGGCGGGACAGGGGCTAGCAATCAGCCCCAGCATTTT.

The V gene is TRBV5-4, the J gene TRBJ1-2; TRBD1 aligns across 9 bases. After removal of 4 bases from V and 1 base from J, the junction contained 14 bases not matched to a gene. The germline CDR1 and CDR2 sequences are SGHNT and YYREEE (reference sequence). The CDR3 is 18 amino acids. CDR3: CASSIPGTGYRVNYGYTF. The CDR3 DNA reads TGTGCCAGCAGCATTCCCGGGACAGGGTATCGGGTTAACTATGGCTACACCTTC.

The chain recombines TRBV11-2 with TRBJ2-7; 8 nucleotides agree with TRBD2. Trimming removed 4 bases from V and 9 bases from J; junction bases left unmatched: 8. The V gene's germline CDR1 is SGHAT and CDR2 FQNNGV. The CDR3 is 13 amino acids. This CDR3 is CASSWGTRRLQYV. CDR3 coding DNA: TGTGCCAGCAGCTGGGGGACTAGACGGTTGCAGTACGTC.

This clonotype appeared a few times. J is TRBJ2-1 and V is TRBV6-1, with 7 bases fitting TRBD2. Germline CDR1 and CDR2: MNHNS and SASEGT. This CDR3 has 16 residues. Trimming cost V 2 bases and J 2 bases; bases outside gene matches: 6. The CDR3 region is CASSESAGLPYNEQFF. CDR3 sequence (DNA): TGTGCCAGCAGTGAATCGGCGGGACTACCCTACAATGAGCAGTTCTTC.

This clonotype was detected only a few times. The rearrangement joins TRBV6-5 to TRBJ1-4; D is perhaps TRBD1 (5 bases). From germline, CDR1 is MNHEY and CDR2 SVGAGI. V was trimmed by 6 bases and J by 8 bases, leaving 16 bases between them. This CDR3 has 14 amino acids. The CDR3 is CASSPGQRDEKLFF. CDR3 nucleotides: TGTGCCAGCAGCCCCGGACAACGGGACGAAAAACTGTTTTTT.

This clonotype was found a few times. V gene TRBV12-3 or TRBV12-4 combines with J gene TRBJ2-1, with 11 bases lining up with TRBD2. J was trimmed by 6 bases and V by 6 bases; bases with no gene match: 10. The CDR3 has 16 residues. The CDR3 bases are TGTGCCAGCAGCCGCACTAGCGGGAGCGTTCTCAATGAGCAGTTCTTC. Protein sequence: CASSRTSGSVLNEQFF.

V and J are TRBV27 and TRBJ1-4; 7 positions agree with TRBD1. J lost 1 base, V lost 6 bases, and 8 bases had no gene match. Per the germline V gene, CDR1 is MNHEY and CDR2 is SMNVEV (reference sequence). This CDR3 has 16 residues. Written as DNA, the CDR3 is TGTGCCAGCAGCCACCGGGACAGAGGAACTAATGAAAAACTGTTTTTT. This encodes CASSHRDRGTNEKLFF. The whole variable domain, filled in from reference TRBV27 and TRBJ1-4, reads EAQVTQNPRYLITVTGKKLTVTCSQNMNHEYMSWYRQDPGLGLRQIYYSMNVEVTDKGDVPEGYKVSRKEKRNFPLILESPSPNQTSLYFCASSHRDRGTNEKLFFGSGTQLSVL.

This chain uses TRBV6-1 with TRBJ2-5; no clear D gene. Trimming took 5 bases from V and 5 from J, leaving 21 bases between them. The CDR3 loop spans 16 amino acids. Germline CDR1 and CDR2: MNHNS and SASEGT. DNA of the CDR3: TGTGCCAGCAGTTATTCTCGGTGGCCCAAAGGGGAGACCCAGTACTTC. Translated, it gives CASSYSRWPKGETQYF.

The V gene is TRBV20-1, the J gene TRBJ2-7, with 12 bases matching TRBD2. Per germline, CDR1 DFQATT and CDR2 SNEGSKA (reference sequence). This CDR3 has 13 amino acids. V gave up 5 bases and J gave up 6 bases; unmatched junction bases: 5. CDR3 in DNA: TGCAGTGCTCTAGCGGGAGGGCCGTCCGAGCAGTACTTC. Encoded protein: CSALAGGPSEQYF.

The rearrangement uses TRBV10-3 and TRBJ2-7; no reliable D call. CDR1 is ENHRY and CDR2 is SYGVKD in the germline V gene. Trimming took 0 bases from V and 4 from J, leaving 7 bases between them. CDR3 length equals 13 residues. The CDR3 DNA is TGTGCCATCAGTGAGTCAGGTAGTTACGAGCAGTACGTC. Its protein is CAISESGSYEQYV.

The sample holds many counts of this clonotype. Here the CDR3 reads CASSVRQGPGTEAFF. The CDR3 nucleotides are TGTGCCAGCAGCGTACGACAGGGGCCGGGCACTGAAGCTTTCTTT. The rearrangement links TRBV7-2 to TRBJ1-1, with 8 bases identical to TRBD1. J was trimmed by 4 bases and V by 5 bases; bases with no gene match: 9. The germline gives CDR1 SGHTA, CDR2 FQGNSA. The CDR3 runs 15 residues.

The chain recombines TRBV27 with TRBJ1-1; tentatively, D is TRBD1 (5 bases). The CDR3 totals 14 residues. Per germline, CDR1 MNHEY and CDR2 SMNVEV (reference sequence). Trimming cost V 1 base and J 8 bases, with 14 bases left between them. Here the CDR3 reads CASSLFGGTVEAFF. DNA of the CDR3: TGTGCCAGCAGTTTATTCGGGGGGACGGTCGAAGCTTTCTTT.

This clonotype occurred a few times. The V and J genes are TRBV7-2 and TRBJ1-1, with 8 bases fitting TRBD1. Germline CDR1 is SGHTA and CDR2 is FQGNSA. Losses at the gene ends were 5 bases for V and 5 bases for J; bases not matched to a gene: 10. There are 15 residues in the CDR3. The CDR3 protein is CASSLWTGSRTEAFF. The CDR3 DNA follows: TGTGCCAGCAGCCTATGGACAGGGTCACGGACTGAAGCTTTCTTT.

The table lists this clonotype with many counts. V gene TRBV12-3 or TRBV12-4 combines with J gene TRBJ2-6; D possibly corresponds to TRBD2 (5 bases). The CDR3 is made up of 17 amino acids. The germline V and J ends were trimmed by 6 bases and 0 bases, with 15 bases remaining between them. CDR3 region: CASSPFSTSSGANVLTF. The CDR3 DNA reads TGTGCCAGCAGCCCGTTCAGCACTAGCTCTGGGGCCAACGTCCTGACTTTC.

Ten or more counts support this clonotype. The rearrangement uses TRBV7-2 and TRBJ1-1, with D hard to call. The CDR3 runs to 14 residues. The V gene's germline CDR1 is SGHTA and CDR2 FQGNSA. V was shortened by 6 bases and J by 11 bases, with 22 bases between the two germline ends. Here the CDR3 DNA reads TGTGCCAGCAGTTCCGACCCGTCCTCCGGTTGGGCTTTCTTT. This translates into CASSSDPSSGWAFF.

The J gene is TRBJ1-5, the V gene TRBV19; D gene uncertain. CDR1 LNHDA and CDR2 SQIVND come from the germline V gene (reference sequence). This CDR3 has 15 residues. V was shortened by 4 bases and J by 5 bases, with 15 bases between the two germline ends. CDR3 amino acids: CASSTQREEYQPQHF. CDR3 nucleotide sequence: TGTGCCAGTAGTACCCAAAGGGAAGAATATCAGCCCCAGCATTTT.

The sample holds many counts of this clonotype. The chain couples TRBV6-2 or TRBV6-3 to TRBJ2-3, with D perhaps matching TRBD1 or TRBD2 (5 bases each). This CDR3 is built from 14 residues. CDR1 is MNHEY, CDR2 SVGEGT, per germline. Between the trimmed V and J ends, which lost 4 bases and 2 bases, there was a span of 10 bases. The CDR3 DNA is TGTGCCAGCAGTTCCTGGGGGATCACAGATACGCAGTATTTT. Residues: CASSSWGITDTQYF.

This clonotype was counted between two and nine times. The rearrangement uses TRBV7-8 and TRBJ2-3, with D maybe TRBD2 (6 bases). The germline CDR1 and CDR2 sequences are SGHVS and FQNEAQ. This CDR3 is 14 amino acids long. The V end lost 5 bases, the J end lost 1 base, and 10 bases lay between the germline ends. DNA of the CDR3: TGTGCCAGCAGCCAGACGGGGGGCACAGATACGCAGTATTTT. Its translation is CASSQTGGTDTQYF. Full variable domain (missing parts from reference TRBV7-8 and TRBJ2-3): GAGVSQSPRYKVAKRGQDVALRCDPISGHVSLFWYQQALGQGPEFLTYFQNEAQLDKSGLPSDRFFAERPEGSVSTLKIQRTQQEDSAVYLCASSQTGGTDTQYFGPGTRLTVL.

The chain recombines TRBV11-2 with TRBJ2-7; 11 nucleotides match TRBD2. Unmatched junction bases numbered 10, after V lost 1 base and J lost 5 bases. CDR1 SGHAT and CDR2 FQNNGV come from the germline V gene. The CDR3 is 17 amino acids. CDR3 residues: CASSLGGTSGVGNEQYV. As DNA, the CDR3 is TGTGCCAGCAGCTTAGGAGGGACTAGCGGCGTGGGGAACGAGCAGTACGTC.

The rearrangement links TRBV7-2 to TRBJ1-1, with TRBD1 matching over 10 bases. The CDR3 consists of 16 residues. The V and J ends lost 3 bases and 4 bases, in that order; junction bases with no gene match: 8. Germline CDR1 reads SGHTA; CDR2 reads FQGNSA. This chain's CDR3 is CASSLTGGAPGTEAFF. The CDR3 DNA reads as TGTGCCAGCAGCTTGACAGGGGGCGCTCCGGGCACTGAAGCTTTCTTT.

The V gene is TRBV5-1, the J gene TRBJ1-4; a weak D match, TRBD1 (5 bases). The ends were cut back, 6 bases at V and 3 bases at J, with 12 bases in the middle. This CDR3 comprises 14 residues. Germline assignment: CDR1 SGHRS and CDR2 YFSETQ. CDR3 bases: TGCGCCAGCACCGAAGCGGGGGCTAATGAAAAACTGTTTTTT. Residues: CASTEAGANEKLFF.

V usage is TRBV27 and J usage is TRBJ2-2; D unclear. CDR1 and CDR2 from the germline V gene are MNHEY and SMNVEV (reference sequence). The CDR3 has 16 amino acids. V was trimmed by 1 base and J by 0 bases, leaving 9 bases between them. CDR3 region: CASSLYPSANTGELFF. CDR3 coding DNA: TGTGCCAGCAGTTTATACCCCTCAGCGAACACCGGGGAGCTGTTTTTT.